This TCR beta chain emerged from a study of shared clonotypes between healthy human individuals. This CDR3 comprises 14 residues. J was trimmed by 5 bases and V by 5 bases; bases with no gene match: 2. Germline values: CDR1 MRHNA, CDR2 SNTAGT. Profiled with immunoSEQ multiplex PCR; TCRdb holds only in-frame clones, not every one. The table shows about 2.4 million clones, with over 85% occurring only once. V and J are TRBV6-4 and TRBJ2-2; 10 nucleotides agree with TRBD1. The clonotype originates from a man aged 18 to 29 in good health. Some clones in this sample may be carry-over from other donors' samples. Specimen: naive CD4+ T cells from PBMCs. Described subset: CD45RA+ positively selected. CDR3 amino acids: CASSRTGGTGELFF. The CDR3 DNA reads TGTGCCAGCAGTCGGACAGGGGGAACCGGGGAGCTGTTTTTT.